This T cell receptor (beta chain) derives from a study of Ad26.COV2.S vaccination and SARS-CoV-2 variants. Across the whole study: Donor was in the COV1001 Ad26.COV2.S trial arm. Intramuscular Ad26.COV2.S doses were given once or twice, 56 days apart.

TCRdb's copy holds only in-frame clones and misses some; the assay was immunoSEQ multiplex PCR. The sample has 300,000 to 400,000 clones; 70% to 90% are singletons. About this clone: Antigen: not known. A junction end diverges from the germline sequence, so it may reflect a read error.

This sample's treatment: over 15 received Ad26.COV2.S at low or high dose, single or two shots; 5 received placebo; per-sample allocation not given. Repertoires come from day 63 after the first vaccine or placebo injection. The vaccine delivered Wuhan-strain SARS-CoV-2 spike through an Ad26 vector. General study points: Recipients given vaccine exceeded placebo recipients in spike-specific TCR breadth.

Per germline, CDR1 SSHAT and CDR2 FNYEAQ (reference sequence). This CDR3 region has 16 residues. The sample was peripheral blood, taken in a trial of Ad26.COV2.S vaccine versus placebo. The V gene is TRBV7-7, the J gene TRBJ2-2; TRBD1 is a possible D gene (5 bases). This TCR derives from a person between 18 and 65 years old who received the Ad26.COV2.S COVID-19 vaccine or a placebo. CDR3 loop: CASSLESGSVTGELFF. The CDR3 DNA is TGTGCTAGCAGCTTAGAATCAGGGTCGGTCACCGGGGAGCTGTTTTTT.